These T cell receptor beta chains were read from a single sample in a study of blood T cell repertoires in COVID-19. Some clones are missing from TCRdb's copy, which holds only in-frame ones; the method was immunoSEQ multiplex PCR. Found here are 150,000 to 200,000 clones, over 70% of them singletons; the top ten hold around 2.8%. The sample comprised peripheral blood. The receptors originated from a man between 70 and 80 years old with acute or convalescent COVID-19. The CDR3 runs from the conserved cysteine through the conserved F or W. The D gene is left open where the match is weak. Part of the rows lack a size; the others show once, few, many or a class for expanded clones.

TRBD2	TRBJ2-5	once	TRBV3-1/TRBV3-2	TGTGCCAGCAGCCAAGCCCCACTTAGCGGGGGGGCCCTGGAGACCCAGTACTTC	CASSQAPLSGGALETQYF
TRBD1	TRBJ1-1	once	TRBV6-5	TGTGCCAGCAGTTTGGACAGGGTGAACACTGAAGCTTTCTTT	CASSLDRVNTEAFF
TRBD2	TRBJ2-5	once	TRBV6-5	TGTGCCAGCAGCCCCAGCGGGGTTCAAAGCCAGTACTTC	CASSPSGVQSQYF
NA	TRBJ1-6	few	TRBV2	TGTGCCAGCAGCTCCGGGACACCGGGAAATTCACCCCTCCACTTT	CASSSGTPGNSPLHF
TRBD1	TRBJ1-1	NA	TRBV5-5	TGTGCCAGCAGCGTGGACAGGGCGGAAGCTTTCTTT	CASSVDRAEAFF
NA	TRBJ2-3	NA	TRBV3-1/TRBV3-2	TGTGCCAGCAGCCATCCCGACTATCCCACTCCGTATTTT	CASSHPDYPTPYF
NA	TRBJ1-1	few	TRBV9	TGTGCCAGCAGCGTAGTAAATTCGGGGGGTACAACTTTCTTT	CASSVVNSGGTTFF
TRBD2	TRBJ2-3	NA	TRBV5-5	TGTGCCAGCAGCTTGTTACTAGCGGGGGCCTCTGGGAGGACAGATACGCAGTATTTT	CASSLLLAGASGRTDTQYF
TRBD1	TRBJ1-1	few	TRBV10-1	TGCGCCAGCAGTCCCTATCTCCGGGACAGGGGGCGATGGAACACTGAAGCTTTCTTT	CASSPYLRDRGRWNTEAFF
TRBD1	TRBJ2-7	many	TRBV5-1	TGCGCCAGCAGCTTGACAGGGGGCGAGCAGTACTTC	CASSLTGGEQYF
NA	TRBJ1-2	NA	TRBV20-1	TGCAGTGCTAGTTCGGGACAAAGTTATGGCTACACCTTC	CSASSGQSYGYTF
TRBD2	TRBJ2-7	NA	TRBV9	TGTGCCAGCAGCGTAGAGGTAGCGGGAGGGTACGAGCAGTACTTC	CASSVEVAGGYEQYF
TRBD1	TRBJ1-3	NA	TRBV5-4	TGTGCCAGCAGCTTGGTGGCAGGGGGAGGACCTGGAAACACCATATATTTT	CASSLVAGGGPGNTIYF
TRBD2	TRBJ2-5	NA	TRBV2	TGTGCCAGCAGTGAAGGAAGCGGGGGTCAAGAGACCCAGTACTTC	CASSEGSGGQETQYF
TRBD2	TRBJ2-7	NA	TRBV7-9	TGTGCCAGCAGCCACACCGGGTCGGCGGGGGGTAGCTCCTACGAGCAGTACTTC	CASSHTGSAGGSSYEQYF
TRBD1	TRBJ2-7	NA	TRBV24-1	TGTGCCACCAGTGATCCGACCGGGACAGGGGGCGACGAGCAGTACTTC	CATSDPTGTGGDEQYF
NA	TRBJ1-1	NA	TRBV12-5	TGTGCTAGTGGTTCCGTCGACACTGAAGCTTTCTTT	CASGSVDTEAFF
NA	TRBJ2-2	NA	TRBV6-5	TGTGCCAGCAGGGGGCTCACTACCGGGGAGCTGTTTTTT	CASRGLTTGELFF
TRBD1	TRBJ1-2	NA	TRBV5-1	TGCGCCAGCAGCTTGGACTCCGCGACAGGGAACTATGGCTACACCTTC	CASSLDSATGNYGYTF
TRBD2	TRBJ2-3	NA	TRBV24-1	TGTGCCACCAGTGATAATGCAGGCATAGCGGGGAGCACAGATACGCAGTATTTT	CATSDNAGIAGSTDTQYF
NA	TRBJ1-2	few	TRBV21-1	TGTGCCAGCAGGACTCTCTTTCGGACAGGAAGGTTAGGCTACACCTTC	CASRTLFRTGRLGYTF
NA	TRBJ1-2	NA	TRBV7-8	TGTGCCAGCAGCTTAGTACTAGGCGGGGGTAACTATGGCTACACCTTC	CASSLVLGGGNYGYTF
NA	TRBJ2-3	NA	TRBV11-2	TGTGCCAGCAGCCCAAGGGACAAGGCCCCCGATACGCAGTATTTT	CASSPRDKAPDTQYF
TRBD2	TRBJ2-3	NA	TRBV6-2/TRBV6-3	TGTGCCAGCAGTTCGGGACTAGCCGTAGATACGCAGTATTTT	CASSSGLAVDTQYF
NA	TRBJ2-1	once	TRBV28	TGTGCCAGCAGTTTCCAGGGATACAATGAGCAGTTCTTC	CASSFQGYNEQFF
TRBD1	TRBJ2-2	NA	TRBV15	TGTGCCACCAGCGCTCCACAGGGGGCCGGGGAGCTGTTTTTT	CATSAPQGAGELFF
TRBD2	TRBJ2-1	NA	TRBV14	TGTGCCAGCAGCCAGAGGCGAGCGGGAGTCTCAATACAAACGGAGGGTTGGGATGAGCAGTTCTTC	CASSQRRAGVSIQTEGWDEQFF
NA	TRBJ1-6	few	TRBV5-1	TGCGCCAGCAGCTTGGGACAATATAATTCACCCCTCCACTTT	CASSLGQYNSPLHF
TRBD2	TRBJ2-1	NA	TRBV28	TGTGCCAGCAGTGTGGGGGGGACTAGCGGGAGATATGAGCAGTTCTTC	CASSVGGTSGRYEQFF
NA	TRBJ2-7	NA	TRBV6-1	TGTGCCAGCAGTGAAAACACAGGGTCCTACGAGCAGTACTTC	CASSENTGSYEQYF
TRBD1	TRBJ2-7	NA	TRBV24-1	TGTGCCACCAGTGATGGAATGAGGGACAGGGGCCACGAGCAGTACTTC	CATSDGMRDRGHEQYF
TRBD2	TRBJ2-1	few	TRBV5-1	TGCGCCAGCAGACGCGGGGGGCTACCCACGCCGTCCTACAATGAGCAGTTCTTC	CASRRGGLPTPSYNEQFF
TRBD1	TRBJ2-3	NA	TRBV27	TGTGCCAGCAGGGACAGGATCAGGGATCGTTCGCAGTATTTT	CASRDRIRDRSQYF
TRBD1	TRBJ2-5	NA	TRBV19	TGTGCCAGTAGTATCGGGGACAGGAGGCAAGAGACCCAGTACTTC	CASSIGDRRQETQYF
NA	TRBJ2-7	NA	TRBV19	TGTGCCAGTAGTATTCCCTCTGGGAGAGAGCAGTACTTC	CASSIPSGREQYF
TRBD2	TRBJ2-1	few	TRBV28	TGTGCCAGCAGTTCTATTAGCGGGAGGGCCTACAATGAGCAGTTCTTC	CASSSISGRAYNEQFF
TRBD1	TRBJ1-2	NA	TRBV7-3	TGTGCCAGCAGCTCCGGGACAGGGGAAATGGCCTGGAGTCTGGGCTATGGCTACACCTTC	CASSSGTGEMAWSLGYGYTF
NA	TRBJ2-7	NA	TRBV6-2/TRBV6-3	TGTGCCAGCAGTTACCTCGATTCGCGCCGTCTTAACTCCTACGAGCAGTACTTC	CASSYLDSRRLNSYEQYF
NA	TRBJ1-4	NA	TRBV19	TGTGCCAGTAGTATCGGTTGGGGACACGCAAAATCACTGTTTTTT	CASSIGWGHAKSLFF
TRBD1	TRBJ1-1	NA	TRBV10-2	TGCGCCAGCAACCCGGACAGGGTGAAGGTCACTGAAGCTTTCTTT	CASNPDRVKVTEAFF
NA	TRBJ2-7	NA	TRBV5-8	TGTGCCAGCAGCTTGGAAGTCAGGGGCTACGAGCAGTACTTC	CASSLEVRGYEQYF
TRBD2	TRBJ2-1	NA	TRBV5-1	TGCGCCAGCAGCTTAGGACTAGCGGGACCTTTTTCCTACAATGAGCAGTTCTTC	CASSLGLAGPFSYNEQFF
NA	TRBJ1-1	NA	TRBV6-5	TGTGCCAGCAGTCTGACAGAAATGAACACTGAAGCTTTCTTT	CASSLTEMNTEAFF
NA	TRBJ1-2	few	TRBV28	TGTGCCAGCAGTTTAAACGTTTTGGCAGGACTTGGCTACACCTTC	CASSLNVLAGLGYTF
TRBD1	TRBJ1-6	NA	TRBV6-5	TGTGCCAGCAGTTCCTCCCGGGACAGTAATTCACCCCTCCACTTT	CASSSSRDSNSPLHF
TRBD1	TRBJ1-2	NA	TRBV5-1	TGCGCCAGCAGCTTGGGTTCTTTGGAGGGGGCACTGGGGCCCAACTATGGCTACACCTTC	CASSLGSLEGALGPNYGYTF
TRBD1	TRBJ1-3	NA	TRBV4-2	TGTGCCAGCAGCCAAGATTTGGGGACAGGGGGCGGAAACACCATATATTTT	CASSQDLGTGGGNTIYF
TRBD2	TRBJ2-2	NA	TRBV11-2	TGTGCCAGCAGGTCCCAGCGGGGAACCGGGGAGCTGTTTTTT	CASRSQRGTGELFF
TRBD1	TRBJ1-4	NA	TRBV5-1	TGCGCCAGCAGCGGACACCAGGGGGCTCGGGAAAAACTGTTTTTT	CASSGHQGAREKLFF
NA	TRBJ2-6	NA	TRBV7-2	TGTGCCAGCAGCACCCAGGGCTCTGGGGCCAACGTCCTGACTTTC	CASSTQGSGANVLTF
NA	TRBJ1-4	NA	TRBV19	TGTGCCAGTAGCCCCGGTGCGACAGTTCCGAGCGAAAAACTGTTTTTT	CASSPGATVPSEKLFF
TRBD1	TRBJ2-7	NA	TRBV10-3	TGTGCCATCAACCGGGACAGGGGCGAGGAGCAGTACTTC	CAINRDRGEEQYF
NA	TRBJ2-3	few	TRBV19	TGTGCCAGTAGTACAAAGACTAGCACAGATACGCAGTATTTT	CASSTKTSTDTQYF
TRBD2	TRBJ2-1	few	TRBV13	TGTGCCAGCAGCGTGGGACTAGCGGGGGGCCGGGGTGAGCAGTTCTTC	CASSVGLAGGRGEQFF